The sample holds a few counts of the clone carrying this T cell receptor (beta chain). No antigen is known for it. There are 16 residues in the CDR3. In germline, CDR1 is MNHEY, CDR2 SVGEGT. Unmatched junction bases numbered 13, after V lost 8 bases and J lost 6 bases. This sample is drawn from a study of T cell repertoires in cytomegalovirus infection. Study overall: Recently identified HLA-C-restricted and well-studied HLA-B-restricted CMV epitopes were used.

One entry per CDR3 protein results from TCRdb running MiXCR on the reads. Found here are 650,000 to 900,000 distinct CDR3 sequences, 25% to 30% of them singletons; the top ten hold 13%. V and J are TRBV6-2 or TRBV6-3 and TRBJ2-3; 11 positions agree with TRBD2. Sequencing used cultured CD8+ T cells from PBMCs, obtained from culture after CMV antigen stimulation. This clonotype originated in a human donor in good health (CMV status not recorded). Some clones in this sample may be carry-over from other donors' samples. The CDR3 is CASGLLAGGLLDTQYF. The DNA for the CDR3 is TGTGCCAGCGGTCTCCTAGCGGGGGGACTCCTCGATACGCAGTATTTT.